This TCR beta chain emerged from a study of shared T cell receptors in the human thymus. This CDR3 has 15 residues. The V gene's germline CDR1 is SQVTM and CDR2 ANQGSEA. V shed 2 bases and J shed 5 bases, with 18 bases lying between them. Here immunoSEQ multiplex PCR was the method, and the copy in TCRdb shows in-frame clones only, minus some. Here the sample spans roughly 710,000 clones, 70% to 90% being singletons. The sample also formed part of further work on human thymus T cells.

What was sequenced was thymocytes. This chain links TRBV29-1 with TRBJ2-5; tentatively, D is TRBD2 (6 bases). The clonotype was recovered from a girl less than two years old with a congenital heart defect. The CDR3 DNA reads TGCAGCGTTGAATTGACGGGGGTAGTCGGGGAGACCCAGTACTTC. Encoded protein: CSVELTGVVGETQYF.